This TCR beta chain was recorded in a study of T cell responses to AZD1222 COVID-19 vaccine. General study results and limits: After the peak T cell response, and only then, were repertoires sampled. With dominance at 160-218 and 743-854, vaccine-associated CD4 TCRs spanned spike. Only five to seven individuals given AZD1222 were seropositive at baseline. A mostly white British donor set with more females was recruited, and clonal diversity was possibly underestimated.

TCRdb keeps only in-frame clones here, not all; method: immunoSEQ multiplex PCR. The sample holds approximately 96,000 clones, approximately 86% seen once. Germline V gene sequence: CDR1 SNHLY, CDR2 FYNNEI. The V and J ends lost 4 bases and 6 bases, in that order; junction bases with no gene match: 8. This CDR3 is built from 15 residues. About this clone: What it binds is unknown.

The TCR originated in an adult who received the AZD1222 COVID-19 vaccine. V and J are TRBV2 and TRBJ1-1; 10 bases line up with TRBD1. The sample in question was peripheral blood, obtained 28 days after the second AZD1222 dose. The CDR3 protein is CASSVRQGAIAEAFF. CDR3 in DNA: TGTGCCAGCAGTGTTCGACAGGGGGCTATCGCTGAAGCTTTCTTT. The whole variable domain, filled in from reference TRBV2 and TRBJ1-1, reads EPEVTQTPSHQVTQMGQEVILRCVPISNHLYFYWYRQILGQKVEFLVSFYNNEISEKSEIFDDQFSVERPDGSNFTLKIRSTKLEDSAMYFCASSVRQGAIAEAFFGQGTRLTVV.